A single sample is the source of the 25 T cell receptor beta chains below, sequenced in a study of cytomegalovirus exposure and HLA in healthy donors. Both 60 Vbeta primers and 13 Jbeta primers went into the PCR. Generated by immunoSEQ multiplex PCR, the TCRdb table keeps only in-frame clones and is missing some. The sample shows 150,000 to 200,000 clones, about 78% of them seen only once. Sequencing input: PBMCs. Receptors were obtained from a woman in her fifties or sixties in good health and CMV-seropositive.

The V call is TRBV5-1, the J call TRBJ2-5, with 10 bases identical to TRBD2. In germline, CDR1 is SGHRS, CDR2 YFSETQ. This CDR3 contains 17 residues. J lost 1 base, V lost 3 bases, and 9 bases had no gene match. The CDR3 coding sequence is TGCGCCAGCAGCTATAACCAGCGGGGGGGCCGCCAAGAGACCCAGTACTTC. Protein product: CASSYNQRGGRQETQYF.

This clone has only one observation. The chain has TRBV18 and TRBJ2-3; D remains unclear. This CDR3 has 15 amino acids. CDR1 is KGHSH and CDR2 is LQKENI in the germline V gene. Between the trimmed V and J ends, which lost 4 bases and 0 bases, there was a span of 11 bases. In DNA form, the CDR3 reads TGTGCCAGCTCACTGGTAGCCGAAAGCACAGATACGCAGTATTTT. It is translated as CASSLVAESTDTQYF.

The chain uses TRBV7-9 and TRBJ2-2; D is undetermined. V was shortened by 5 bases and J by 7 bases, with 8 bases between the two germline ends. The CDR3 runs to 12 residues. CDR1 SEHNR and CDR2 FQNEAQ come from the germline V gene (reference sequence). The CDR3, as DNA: TGTGCCAGCAGCCTCCCGGGCGGGGAGCTGTTTTTT. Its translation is CASSLPGGELFF.

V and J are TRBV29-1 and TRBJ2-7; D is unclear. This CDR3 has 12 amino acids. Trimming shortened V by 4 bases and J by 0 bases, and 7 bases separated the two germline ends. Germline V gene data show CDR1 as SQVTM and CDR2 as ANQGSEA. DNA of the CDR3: TGCAGCGTTGGGTGGCCCTCCTACGAGCAGTACTTC. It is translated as CSVGWPSYEQYF.

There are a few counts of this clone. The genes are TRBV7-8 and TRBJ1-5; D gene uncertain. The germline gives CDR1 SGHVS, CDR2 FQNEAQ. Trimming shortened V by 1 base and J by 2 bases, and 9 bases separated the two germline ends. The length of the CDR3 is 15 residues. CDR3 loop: CASSLVSERNQPQHF. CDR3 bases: TGTGCCAGCAGCTTAGTATCGGAGCGCAATCAGCCCCAGCATTTT.

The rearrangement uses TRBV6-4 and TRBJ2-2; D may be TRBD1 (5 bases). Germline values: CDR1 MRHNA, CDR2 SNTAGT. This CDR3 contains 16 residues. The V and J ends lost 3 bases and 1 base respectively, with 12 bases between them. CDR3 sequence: CASSEQVPLNTGELFF. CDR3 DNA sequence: TGTGCCAGCAGTGAACAGGTTCCCCTGAACACCGGGGAGCTGTTTTTT.

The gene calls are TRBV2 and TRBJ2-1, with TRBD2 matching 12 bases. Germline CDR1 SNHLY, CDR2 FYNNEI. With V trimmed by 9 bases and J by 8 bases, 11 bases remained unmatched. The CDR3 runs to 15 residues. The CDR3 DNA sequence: TGTGCCAGTCCTCCGGGACTAGCGGGCTCGCATGAGCAGTTCTTC. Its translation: CASPPGLAGSHEQFF.

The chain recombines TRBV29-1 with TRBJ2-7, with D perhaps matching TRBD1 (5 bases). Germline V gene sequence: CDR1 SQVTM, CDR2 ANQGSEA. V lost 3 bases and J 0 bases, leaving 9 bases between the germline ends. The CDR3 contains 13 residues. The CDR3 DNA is TGCAGCGTTGAGGGGCAGAACTCCTACGAGCAGTACTTC. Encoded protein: CSVEGQNSYEQYF.

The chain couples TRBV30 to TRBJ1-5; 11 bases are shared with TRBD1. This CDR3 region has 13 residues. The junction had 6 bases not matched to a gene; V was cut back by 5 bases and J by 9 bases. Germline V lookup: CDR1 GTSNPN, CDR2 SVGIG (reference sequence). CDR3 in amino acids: CAWGTGGIGPQHF. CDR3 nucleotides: TGTGCCTGGGGGACAGGGGGAATTGGGCCCCAGCATTTT.

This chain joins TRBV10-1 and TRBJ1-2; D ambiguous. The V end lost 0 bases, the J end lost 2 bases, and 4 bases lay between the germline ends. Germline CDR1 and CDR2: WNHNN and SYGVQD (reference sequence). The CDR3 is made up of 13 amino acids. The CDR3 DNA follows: TGCGCCAGCAGTGAGTCCCAAAACTATGGCTACACCTTC. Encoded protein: CASSESQNYGYTF.

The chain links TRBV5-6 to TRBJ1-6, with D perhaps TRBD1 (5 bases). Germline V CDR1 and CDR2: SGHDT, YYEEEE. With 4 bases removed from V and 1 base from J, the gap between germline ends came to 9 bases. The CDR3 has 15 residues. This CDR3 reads CASSARESYNSPLHF. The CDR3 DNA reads TGTGCCAGCAGCGCCAGGGAATCCTATAATTCACCCCTCCACTTT.

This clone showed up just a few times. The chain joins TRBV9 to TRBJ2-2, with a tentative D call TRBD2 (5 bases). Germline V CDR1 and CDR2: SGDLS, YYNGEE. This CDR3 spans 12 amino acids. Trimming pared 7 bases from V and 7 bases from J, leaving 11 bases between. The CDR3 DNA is TGTGCCAGCCTCGGGGTCGGCGGGGAGCTGTTTTTT. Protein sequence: CASLGVGGELFF.

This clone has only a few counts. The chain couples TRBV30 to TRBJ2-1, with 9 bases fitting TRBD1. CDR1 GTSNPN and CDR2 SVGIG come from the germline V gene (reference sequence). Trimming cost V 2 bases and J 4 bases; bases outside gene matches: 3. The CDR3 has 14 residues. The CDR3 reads CAWSPGTGYNEQFF. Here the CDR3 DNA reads TGTGCCTGGAGTCCCGGGACAGGGTACAATGAGCAGTTCTTC.

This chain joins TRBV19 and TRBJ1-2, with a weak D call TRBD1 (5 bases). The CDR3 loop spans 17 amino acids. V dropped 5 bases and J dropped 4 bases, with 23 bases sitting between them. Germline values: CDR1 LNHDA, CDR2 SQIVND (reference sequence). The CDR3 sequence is CASSHSPRRGVVYGYTF. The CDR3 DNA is TGTGCCAGTAGTCATAGTCCCAGGCGGGGCGTCGTCTATGGCTACACCTTC.

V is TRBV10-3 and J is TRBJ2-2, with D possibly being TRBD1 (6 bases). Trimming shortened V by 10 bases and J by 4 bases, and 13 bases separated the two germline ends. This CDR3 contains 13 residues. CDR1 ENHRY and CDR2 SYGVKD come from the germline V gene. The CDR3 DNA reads TGTGCCAGCTGGAGACAGGCCACCGGGGAGCTGTTTTTT. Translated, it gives CASWRQATGELFF.

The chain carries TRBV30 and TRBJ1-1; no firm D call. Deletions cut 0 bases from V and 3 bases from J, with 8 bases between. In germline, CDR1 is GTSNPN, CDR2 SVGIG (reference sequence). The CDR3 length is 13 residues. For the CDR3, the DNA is TGTGCCTGGAGTGTCGGTGGGCACACTGAAGCTTTCTTT. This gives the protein CAWSVGGHTEAFF.

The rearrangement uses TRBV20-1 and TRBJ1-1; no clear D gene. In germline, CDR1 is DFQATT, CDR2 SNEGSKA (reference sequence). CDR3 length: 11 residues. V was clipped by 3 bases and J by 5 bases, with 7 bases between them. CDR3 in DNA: TGCAGTGCTAGTTTCTCTACTGAAGCTTTCTTT. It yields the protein CSASFSTEAFF.

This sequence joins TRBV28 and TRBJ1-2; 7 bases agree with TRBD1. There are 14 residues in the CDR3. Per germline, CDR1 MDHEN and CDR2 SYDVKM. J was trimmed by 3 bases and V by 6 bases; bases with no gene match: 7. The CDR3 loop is CASSRGQVYYGYTF. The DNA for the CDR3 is TGTGCCAGCAGCCGCGGACAGGTTTACTATGGCTACACCTTC.

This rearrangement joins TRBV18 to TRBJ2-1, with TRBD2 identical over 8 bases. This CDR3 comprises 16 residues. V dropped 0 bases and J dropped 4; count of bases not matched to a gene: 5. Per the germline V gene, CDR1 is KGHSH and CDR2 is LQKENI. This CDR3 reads CASSPPNRGGYNEQFF. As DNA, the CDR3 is TGTGCCAGCTCACCACCGAACCGGGGGGGGTACAATGAGCAGTTCTTC.

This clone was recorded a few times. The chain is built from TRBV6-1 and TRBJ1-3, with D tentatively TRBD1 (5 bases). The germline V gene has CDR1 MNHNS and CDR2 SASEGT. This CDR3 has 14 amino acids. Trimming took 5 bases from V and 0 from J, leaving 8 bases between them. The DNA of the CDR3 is TGTGCCAGCAGTCAGGGCTTCTCTGGAAACACCATATATTTT. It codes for CASSQGFSGNTIYF.

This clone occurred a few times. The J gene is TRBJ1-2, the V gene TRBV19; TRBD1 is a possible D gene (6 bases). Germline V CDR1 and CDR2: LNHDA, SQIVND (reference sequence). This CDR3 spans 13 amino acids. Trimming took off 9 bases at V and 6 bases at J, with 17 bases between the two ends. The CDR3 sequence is CASSHRVADGYTF. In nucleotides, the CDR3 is TGTGCCAGCAGCCACAGGGTCGCCGATGGCTACACCTTC.

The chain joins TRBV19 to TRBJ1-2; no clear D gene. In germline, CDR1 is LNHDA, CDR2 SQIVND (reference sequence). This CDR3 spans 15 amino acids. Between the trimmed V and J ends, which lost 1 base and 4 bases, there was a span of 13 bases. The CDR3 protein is CASSIGPKTIYGYTF. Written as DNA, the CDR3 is TGTGCCAGTAGTATAGGGCCGAAAACGATCTATGGCTACACCTTC.

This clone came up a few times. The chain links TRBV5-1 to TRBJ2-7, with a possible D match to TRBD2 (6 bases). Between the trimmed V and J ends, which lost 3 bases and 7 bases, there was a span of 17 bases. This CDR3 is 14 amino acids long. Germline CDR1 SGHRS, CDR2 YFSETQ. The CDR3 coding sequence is TGCGCCAGCAGCTACCGGGACTGGGGTGGGGAGCAGTACTTC. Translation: CASSYRDWGGEQYF.

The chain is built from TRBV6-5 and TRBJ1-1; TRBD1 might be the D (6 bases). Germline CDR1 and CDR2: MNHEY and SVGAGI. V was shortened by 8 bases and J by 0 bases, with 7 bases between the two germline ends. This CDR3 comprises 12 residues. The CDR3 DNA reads TGTGCCAGCTACAGGGTGAACACTGAAGCTTTCTTT. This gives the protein CASYRVNTEAFF.

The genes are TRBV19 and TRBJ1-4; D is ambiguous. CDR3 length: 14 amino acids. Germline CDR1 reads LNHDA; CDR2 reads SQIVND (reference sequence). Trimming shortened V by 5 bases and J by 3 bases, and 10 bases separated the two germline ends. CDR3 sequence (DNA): TGTGCCAGTAGTCGGCGACTAGCTAATGAAAAACTGTTTTTT. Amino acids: CASSRRLANEKLFF.